One and the same sample provided the 7 T cell receptor beta chains below, sequenced in a study of cytomegalovirus exposure and HLA in healthy donors. PCR amplification relied on 60 Vbeta primers (plus 13 Jbeta primers). Libraries were prepared by immunoSEQ multiplex PCR; TCRdb keeps only in-frame clonotypes and omits some of them. The data contain some 110,000 clones, around 84% of them singletons. Sequenced material: PBMCs. The receptor set was obtained from a man younger than 40 in good health and CMV-seropositive.

The chain combines TRBV4-2 with TRBJ2-5, with 8 bases fitting TRBD1. The tail of the sequence fits TRBJ2-7 better, so the J call may be wrong. The CDR3 sequence is 15 residues long. In germline, CDR1 is LGHNA, CDR2 YNFKEQ. In DNA form, the CDR3 reads TGTGCCAGCAGCCAAGAGGGACAGGAACTCTACGAGCAGTACTTC. Translation gives CASSQEGQELYEQYF.

The J gene is TRBJ2-3, the V gene TRBV29-1; 9 bases fit TRBD2. Looked up from germline, CDR1 is SQVTM and CDR2 is ANQGSEA. The CDR3 sequence is 16 residues long. J was trimmed by 7 bases and V by 0 bases; bases with no gene match: 11. CDR3 DNA: TGCAGCGTTGAAGATCCGCTAGCGGGGTCTCCAAATACGCAGTATTTT. Amino acids: CSVEDPLAGSPNTQYF.

This clone was picked up one time. The J gene is TRBJ2-7, the V gene TRBV6-1, with D maybe TRBD2 (6 bases). CDR3 length: 15 amino acids. From germline, CDR1 is MNHNS and CDR2 SASEGT. Trimming cost V 7 bases and J 3 bases, with 19 bases left between them. CDR3 loop: CASNPGGTFHYEQYV. CDR3 DNA: TGTGCCAGCAACCCAGGAGGGACTTTCCACTACGAGCAGTACGTC.

The chain employs TRBV18 and TRBJ2-1; possibly TRBD1 for D (6 bases). Trimming removed 3 bases from V and 0 bases from J, with 9 bases in between. CDR1 is KGHSH and CDR2 is LQKENI in the germline V gene. This CDR3 is 15 amino acids long. CDR3 amino acids: CASSPDSNSYNEQFF. In nucleotides, the CDR3 is TGTGCCAGCTCACCGGACAGTAACTCCTACAATGAGCAGTTCTTC.

The chain employs TRBV10-1 and TRBJ2-1; D remains ambiguous. Germline V lookup: CDR1 WNHNN, CDR2 SYGVQD (reference sequence). There are 12 residues in the CDR3. V dropped 2 bases and J dropped 15 bases, with 14 bases sitting between them. This chain's CDR3 is CASSEGSLGPFF. In DNA, the CDR3 is TGCGCCAGCAGTGAGGGGTCCCTAGGTCCGTTCTTC.

This clone was recorded a few times. The chain joins TRBV5-3 to TRBJ2-7, with unresolved D. TRBV5-3 is identified as an open reading frame with a role that is uncertain. The CDR3 has 14 amino acids. The ends were cut back, 4 bases at V and 4 bases at J, with 15 bases in the middle. CDR3 sequence: CARSPRPPGYEQYV. In nucleotides, the CDR3 is TGTGCCAGAAGCCCGCGCCCCCCCGGGTACGAGCAGTACGTC.

The chain couples TRBV4-2 to TRBJ2-1; 11 bases are shared with TRBD2. The CDR3 runs to 16 residues. The germline V gene has CDR1 LGHNA and CDR2 YNFKEQ. Trimming removed 3 bases from V and 3 bases from J; junction bases left unmatched: 4. Here the CDR3 reads CASSHRLAGSYNEQFF. CDR3 in DNA: TGTGCCAGCAGCCACCGACTAGCGGGAAGCTACAATGAGCAGTTCTTC.